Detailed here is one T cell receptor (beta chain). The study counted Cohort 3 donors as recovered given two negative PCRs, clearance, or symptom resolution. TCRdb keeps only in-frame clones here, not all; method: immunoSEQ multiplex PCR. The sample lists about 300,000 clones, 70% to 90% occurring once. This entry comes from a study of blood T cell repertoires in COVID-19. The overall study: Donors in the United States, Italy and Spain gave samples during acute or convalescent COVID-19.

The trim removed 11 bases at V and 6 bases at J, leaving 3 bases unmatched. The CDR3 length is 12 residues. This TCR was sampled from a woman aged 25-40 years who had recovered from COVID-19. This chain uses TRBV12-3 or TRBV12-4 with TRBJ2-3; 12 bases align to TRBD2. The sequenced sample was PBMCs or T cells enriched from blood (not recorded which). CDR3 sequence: CASGTSGDTQYF. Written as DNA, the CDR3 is TGTGCCTCAGGGACTAGCGGGGATACGCAGTATTTT.